A single sample is the source of the 29 T cell receptor beta chains below, sequenced in a study of cytomegalovirus exposure and HLA in healthy donors. PCR was performed using 60 Vbeta and 13 Jbeta primers. The data were produced by immunoSEQ multiplex PCR, yet TCRdb's version contains in-frame clones alone and is incomplete. The sample gives about 180,000 clones, around 73% of which show up once; around 2.2% is in the top ten. Sequenced sample: PBMCs. The receptors here all came from a man aged 60 to 69 in good health and CMV-seronegative.

This clone is a singleton in its sample. The chain couples TRBV18 to TRBJ1-1; D unresolved. This CDR3 is 16 amino acids long. V lost 0 bases to trimming and J lost 1 base, with 12 bases between them. CDR1 is KGHSH, CDR2 LQKENI, per germline. The CDR3 spells CASSPPFGVRNTEAFF. The DNA of the CDR3 is TGTGCCAGCTCACCACCGTTCGGGGTCCGGAACACTGAAGCTTTCTTT.

This clone has only one observation. V and J are TRBV27 and TRBJ2-7, with 9 bases lining up with TRBD2. There are 14 residues in the CDR3. Germline CDR1 and CDR2: MNHEY and SMNVEV (reference sequence). The ends lost 7 bases at V and 3 bases at J; junction bases unmatched: 7. This chain's CDR3 is CASKIAGDRYEQYF. The CDR3 coding sequence is TGTGCCAGCAAGATAGCGGGAGACCGCTACGAGCAGTACTTC.

The rearrangement joins TRBV18 to TRBJ1-4, with a tentative D call TRBD1 (5 bases). Germline loops: CDR1 KGHSH, CDR2 LQKENI. V was clipped by 6 bases and J by 3 bases, with 23 bases between them. The CDR3 length is 18 residues. As DNA, the CDR3 is TGTGCCAGCTCGGAGCGGGACGCTCTGAAGGGAGCTAATGAAAAACTGTTTTTT. It translates to CASSERDALKGANEKLFF. The variable domain in full, with the rest retrieved from reference TRBV18 and TRBJ1-4, is NAGVMQNPRHLVRRRGQEARLRCSPMKGHSHVYWYRQLPEEGLKFMVYLQKENIIDESGMPKERFSAEFPKEGPSILRIQQVVRGDSAAYFCASSERDALKGANEKLFFGSGTQLSVL.

The rearrangement links TRBV6-5 to TRBJ1-5; 12 bases match TRBD1. Trimming cost V 6 bases and J 7 bases; bases outside gene matches: 4. This CDR3 has 14 residues. CDR1 and CDR2 (germline): MNHEY, SVGAGI. The CDR3 DNA reads as TGTGCCAGCAGACCCGGGACAGGGGGCCAGCCCCAGCATTTT. Residues: CASRPGTGGQPQHF.

This chain connects TRBV28 to TRBJ1-1; D gene ambiguous. The CDR3 is made up of 13 amino acids. The V gene lost 2 bases and the J gene lost 3 bases, with 7 bases spanning the gap. In germline, CDR1 is MDHEN, CDR2 SYDVKM. CDR3 amino acids: CASSLPRHTEAFF. In DNA, the CDR3 is TGTGCCAGCAGTTTACCGAGGCACACTGAAGCTTTCTTT.

Comments on this clone: The germline gene is not matched at one end of the junction; a read error may be the cause. The CDR3 nucleotides read TGTGCCAGCAGTTTAACGGGGACTCATAGCAATCAGCCCCAGAATTTT. This codes for CASSLTGTHSNQPQNF. The rearrangement links TRBV27 to TRBJ1-5, with D possibly matching TRBD1 (5 bases). The length of the CDR3 is 16 residues. Germline CDR1 is MNHEY and CDR2 is SMNVEV (reference sequence).

This clone appeared a single time. The rearrangement links TRBV19 to TRBJ2-4, with 9 bases lining up with TRBD1. Germline trimming cut 7 bases from V and 7 bases from J; bases unmatched to any gene: 14. Germline V gene sequence: CDR1 LNHDA, CDR2 SQIVND (reference sequence). There are 16 residues in the CDR3. This chain's CDR3 is CASMGDQWTGVNIQYF. The CDR3 bases are TGTGCCAGTATGGGGGACCAGTGGACAGGGGTGAACATTCAGTACTTC. The full variable domain, in which reference TRBV19 and TRBJ2-4 provide the parts outside the CDR3, is DGGITQSPKYLFRKEGQNVTLSCEQNLNHDAMYWYRQDPGQGLRLIYYSQIVNDFQKGDIAEGYSVSREKKESFPLTVTSAQKNPTAFYLCASMGDQWTGVNIQYFGAGTRLSVL.

V gene TRBV2 combines with J gene TRBJ2-1, with 7 bases matching TRBD2. J gave up 2 bases and V 10 bases, and 5 bases lay outside the gene matches. Germline assignment: CDR1 SNHLY and CDR2 FYNNEI. The CDR3 totals 13 residues. The CDR3 sequence: CATRAGPYNEQFF. The CDR3 DNA sequence: TGTGCCACCCGAGCGGGACCCTACAATGAGCAGTTCTTC.

The chain has TRBV29-1 and TRBJ2-2; possibly TRBD1 for D (6 bases). V was shortened by 6 bases and J by 0 bases, with 11 bases between the two germline ends. Germline V gives CDR1 SQVTM, CDR2 ANQGSEA. The CDR3 loop spans 14 amino acids. CDR3 protein: CSVTGIANTGELFF. Here the CDR3 DNA reads TGCAGCGTGACAGGAATCGCGAACACCGGGGAGCTGTTTTTT.

This clone has a handful of counts. The J gene is TRBJ2-3, the V gene TRBV4-1; D not certain. V lost 0 bases and J 1 base, leaving 5 bases between the germline ends. Per the germline V gene, CDR1 is MGHRA and CDR2 is YSYEKL. CDR3 size: 14 residues. CDR3 in DNA: TGCGCCAGCAGCCAAGATATAGGCACAGATACGCAGTATTTT. Protein sequence: CASSQDIGTDTQYF.

V and J are TRBV9 and TRBJ2-2; 8 bases agree with TRBD2. CDR1 SGDLS and CDR2 YYNGEE come from the germline V gene. The CDR3 totals 15 residues. V trimming: 4 bases; J trimming: 5 bases; junction bases outside the gene matches: 7. The CDR3 DNA follows: TGTGCCAGCAGCCTGCCGGGAGGGAGTACCGGGGAGCTGTTTTTT. Protein product: CASSLPGGSTGELFF.

The chain carries TRBV27 and TRBJ1-5; 7 bases align to TRBD1. The V segment lost 2 bases and the J segment 7 bases; nucleotides outside the gene matches: 5. The CDR3 loop spans 14 amino acids. The V gene's germline CDR1 is MNHEY and CDR2 SMNVEV (reference sequence). DNA of the CDR3: TGTGCCAGCAGTTTAGTACAGGGGATCCAGCCCCAGCATTTT. Protein: CASSLVQGIQPQHF.

The chain carries TRBV9 and TRBJ1-1, with D possibly matching TRBD1 (6 bases). The CDR3 contains 14 residues. Trimming stripped 0 bases from V and 7 bases from J, with 13 bases between. Germline V gene lookup returns CDR1 SGDLS and CDR2 YYNGEE. The CDR3 loop is CASSVEEGVGEAFF. CDR3 nucleotide sequence: TGTGCCAGCAGCGTAGAAGAGGGGGTGGGTGAAGCTTTCTTT.

This clone was picked up a small number of times. J is TRBJ2-7 and V is TRBV6-4; 9 bases match TRBD2. Germline V gene sequence: CDR1 MRHNA, CDR2 SNTAGT. CDR3 size: 15 residues. J gave up 6 bases and V 3 bases, and 9 bases lay outside the gene matches. The CDR3, as DNA: TGTGCCAGCAGTGAAAAGGTAGCGGGGGTCGGCGAGCAGTACTTC. Translating it yields CASSEKVAGVGEQYF.

CDR3 bases: TGTGCCAGCAGCTTTCAGGGTTACAATGAGCAGTTCTTC. This codes for CASSFQGYNEQFF. The rearrangement links TRBV5-4 to TRBJ2-1, with a tentative D call TRBD1 (5 bases). Trimming removed 2 bases at V and 4 bases at J, with 7 bases between. In germline, CDR1 is SGHNT, CDR2 YYREEE (reference sequence). This CDR3 is built from 13 residues.

This sequence joins TRBV5-1 and TRBJ2-2; 9 bases agree with TRBD1. The CDR3 is 15 residues long. Per the germline V gene, CDR1 is SGHRS and CDR2 is YFSETQ. After removal of 0 bases from V and 6 bases from J, the junction contained 3 bases not matched to a gene. The CDR3, as DNA: TGCGCCAGCAGCTTGGAAGGGACAGGGTCCGGGGAGCTGTTTTTT. Amino acids: CASSLEGTGSGELFF.

The chain couples TRBV5-1 to TRBJ1-1; tentative D call: TRBD1 (6 bases). CDR3 length: 15 amino acids. The V end lost 10 bases, the J end lost 2 bases, and 21 bases lay between the germline ends. Germline CDR1 SGHRS, CDR2 YFSETQ. The CDR3 DNA sequence: TGCGCCTCCCATGAAGGGGGAGTGGGTAACACTGAAGCTTTCTTT. Amino acid sequence: CASHEGGVGNTEAFF.

V gene TRBV5-1 combines with J gene TRBJ1-3; 7 nucleotides align to TRBD1. In germline, CDR1 is SGHRS, CDR2 YFSETQ. The CDR3 contains 15 residues. After removal of 4 bases from V and 1 base from J, the junction contained 5 bases not matched to a gene. The CDR3 nucleotides are TGCGCCAGCAGCCCTCCGACAGGGTCTGGAAACACCATATATTTT. Amino acid sequence: CASSPPTGSGNTIYF.

The rearrangement uses TRBV9 and TRBJ1-2; TRBD1 aligns across 7 bases. The CDR3 extends over 16 amino acids. J gave up 8 bases and V 0 bases, and 13 bases lay outside the gene matches. Germline V lookup: CDR1 SGDLS, CDR2 YYNGEE. The CDR3 protein is CASSVGGRDSRRGYTF. The CDR3 DNA follows: TGTGCCAGCAGCGTAGGGGGACGGGACAGCCGACGGGGCTACACCTTC.

In the case of this clone: Other DNA sequences in this sample translate to the same CDR3. V and J are TRBV7-9 and TRBJ1-6; D gene unclear. The CDR3 covers 15 residues. CDR1 and CDR2 (germline): SEHNR, FQNEAQ (reference sequence). The V gene lost 5 bases and the J gene lost 0 bases, with 8 bases spanning the gap. CDR3 nucleotide sequence: TGTGCCAGCAGCCCCGTTAGCTCCTATAATTCACCCCTCCACTTT. Residues: CASSPVSSYNSPLHF.

This clone was seen only once. The genes are TRBV7-9 and TRBJ1-1, with TRBD1 matching over 7 bases. The V gene's germline CDR1 is SEHNR and CDR2 FQNEAQ (reference sequence). Trimming removed 5 bases from V and 7 bases from J; junction bases left unmatched: 13. The CDR3 contains 15 residues. The CDR3: CASSLRQGRGDEAFF. CDR3 coding DNA: TGTGCCAGCAGCCTCCGACAGGGAAGAGGTGATGAAGCTTTCTTT.

This clone was detected only once. One end of the junction does not line up with germline, which may come from a read error. The chain joins TRBV28 to TRBJ2-7; 13 positions agree with TRBD2. The CDR3 runs to 15 residues. Germline assignment: CDR1 MDHEN and CDR2 SYDVKM. CDR3 bases: TGTGCCAGCAGTCCGCCGGGGACTAGCGGGAAAGTTTTCCTCTTC. Its protein product is CASSPPGTSGKVFLF.

The CDR3 DNA reads TGTGCCAGCAGGGCGGGGGGGCGGAACGAGCAGTACTTC. Its translation is CASRAGGRNEQYF. V gene TRBV27 combines with J gene TRBJ2-7, with 9 positions matching TRBD2. CDR1 and CDR2 from the germline V gene are MNHEY and SMNVEV (reference sequence). This CDR3 has 13 amino acids. V dropped 6 bases and J dropped 5; count of bases not matched to a gene: 5.

The rearrangement links TRBV12-5 to TRBJ2-1, with D perhaps TRBD1 (5 bases). CDR1 is LGHNT, CDR2 FRNRAP, per germline. The germline V and J ends were trimmed by 0 bases and 5 bases, with 11 bases remaining between them. The CDR3 totals 15 residues. DNA of the CDR3: TGTGCTAGTGGTTTGGTCCTAGGCAGGGACAATGAGCAGTTCTTC. This sequence encodes CASGLVLGRDNEQFF.

The rearrangement uses TRBV4-3 and TRBJ2-3, with a weak D call TRBD2 (5 bases). The CDR3 extends over 15 amino acids. Between the trimmed V and J ends, which lost 0 bases and 0 bases, there was a span of 7 bases. CDR1 is LGHNA, CDR2 YSLEER, per germline. The CDR3 reads CASSQEGASTDTQYF. CDR3 DNA: TGCGCCAGCAGCCAAGAGGGAGCTAGCACAGATACGCAGTATTTT.

This chain joins TRBV5-4 and TRBJ2-5, with 11 bases fitting TRBD2. V trimming: 4 bases; J trimming: 4 bases; junction bases outside the gene matches: 12. Germline values: CDR1 SGHNT, CDR2 YYREEE (reference sequence). The CDR3 spans 17 residues. The CDR3 sequence: CASSKPTSGVQAETQYF. CDR3 bases: TGTGCCAGCAGCAAACCGACTAGCGGGGTGCAGGCAGAGACCCAGTACTTC.

The rearrangement uses TRBV5-4 and TRBJ2-7; 9 bases match TRBD1. The CDR3 is made up of 14 amino acids. In germline, CDR1 is SGHNT, CDR2 YYREEE (reference sequence). Trimming took 3 bases from V and 5 from J; bases not matched to a gene: 6. CDR3 in DNA: TGTGCCAGCAGCTCCACAGGGGGCCCCAACGAGCAGTACTTC. It yields the protein CASSSTGGPNEQYF.

This clone was seen a few times. The gene calls are TRBV10-3 and TRBJ1-1; the D is unclear. V lost 4 bases and J 8 bases, leaving 11 bases between the germline ends. CDR1 ENHRY and CDR2 SYGVKD come from the germline V gene. This CDR3 is 12 amino acids long. CDR3 bases: TGTGCCATCAGTGCCAGTGGAGCGGAAGCTTTCTTT. Translation: CAISASGAEAFF.

V and J are TRBV7-3 and TRBJ2-1; 10 bases fit TRBD1. The germline V gene encodes CDR1 SGHTA and CDR2 FQGTGA. There are 15 residues in the CDR3. J lost 5 bases, V lost 3 bases, and 4 bases had no gene match. In DNA, the CDR3 is TGTGCCAGCAGCTTCGGGACAGGGGTTAACAATGAGCAGTTCTTC. Translation gives CASSFGTGVNNEQFF.